This T cell receptor beta chain was recorded in a study of human T cells and chemical hapten exposure. Germline loops: CDR1 MNHNY, CDR2 SVGAGI (reference sequence). The trim removed 0 bases at V and 5 bases at J, leaving 3 bases unmatched. The CDR3 contains 14 residues. Time point given: pre-sensitization, week 0. Described treatment: therapeutic diphenylcyclopropenone sensitization with weekly scalp DPC. This clonotype was counted between two and nine times. Authors' analysis steps: TCRs per sample had a median of roughly 93,000 and ranged from about 23,224 to 750,000. MiXCR was run by TCRdb on the RACE reads, yielding one entry per CDR3 protein. TCRdb assigned the V and J calls; the authors' analysis was not used. The sample has around 300,000 distinct CDR3 sequences; 5.5% are singletons.

The J gene is TRBJ2-7, the V gene TRBV6-6; 8 bases align to TRBD2. Sequenced here: whole blood, sampled in connection with sensitization to the hapten diphenylcyclopropenone (DPC). The sequence was collected from a young woman with alopecia areata. Some clones in this sample may be carry-over from other donors' samples. The CDR3 is CASSYSGLANEQYF. The CDR3, as DNA: TGTGCCAGCAGTTACTCCGGACTAGCCAACGAGCAGTACTTC.